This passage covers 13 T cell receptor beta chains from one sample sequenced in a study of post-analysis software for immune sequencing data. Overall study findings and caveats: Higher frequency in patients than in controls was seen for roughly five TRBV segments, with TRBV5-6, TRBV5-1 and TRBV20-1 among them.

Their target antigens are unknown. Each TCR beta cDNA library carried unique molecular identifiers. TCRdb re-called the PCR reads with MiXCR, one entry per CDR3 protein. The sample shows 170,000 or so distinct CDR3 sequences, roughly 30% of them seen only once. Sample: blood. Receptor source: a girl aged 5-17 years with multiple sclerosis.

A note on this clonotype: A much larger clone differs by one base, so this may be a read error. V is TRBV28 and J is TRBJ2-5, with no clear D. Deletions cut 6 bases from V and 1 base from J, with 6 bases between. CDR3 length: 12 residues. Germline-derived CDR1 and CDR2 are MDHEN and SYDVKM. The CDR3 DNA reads TGTGCCAGCAGGTTAGTCCAAGAGACCCAGTACTTC. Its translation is CASRLVQETQYF. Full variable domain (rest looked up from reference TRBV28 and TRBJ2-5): DVKVTQSSRYLVKRTGEKVFLECVQDMDHENMFWYRQDPGLGLRLIYFSYDVKMKEKGDIPEGYSVSREKKERFSLILESASTNQTSMYLCASRLVQETQYFGPGTRLLVL.

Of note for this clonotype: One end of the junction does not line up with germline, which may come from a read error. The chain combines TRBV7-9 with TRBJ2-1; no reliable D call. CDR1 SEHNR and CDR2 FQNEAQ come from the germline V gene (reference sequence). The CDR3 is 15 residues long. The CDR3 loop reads CVSSFNRNTYNEQFF. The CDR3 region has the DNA TGTGTCAGCAGCTTTAACCGGAACACCTACAATGAGCAGTTCTTC.

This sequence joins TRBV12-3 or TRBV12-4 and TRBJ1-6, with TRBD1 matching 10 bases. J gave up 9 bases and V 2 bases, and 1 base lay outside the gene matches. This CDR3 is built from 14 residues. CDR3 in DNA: TGTGCCAGCAGTTTATGGGACAGGGGTTCACCCCTCCACTTT. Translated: CASSLWDRGSPLHF.

CDR3 residues: CASSPAEKTYNEQFF. The DNA of the CDR3 is TGTGCCAGCAGCCCAGCGGAGAAGACCTACAATGAGCAGTTCTTC. The rearrangement uses TRBV14 and TRBJ2-1; D may be TRBD2 (5 bases). The V gene lost 4 bases and the J gene lost 2 bases, with 12 bases spanning the gap. Per germline, CDR1 SGHDN and CDR2 FVKESK. This CDR3 has 15 residues.

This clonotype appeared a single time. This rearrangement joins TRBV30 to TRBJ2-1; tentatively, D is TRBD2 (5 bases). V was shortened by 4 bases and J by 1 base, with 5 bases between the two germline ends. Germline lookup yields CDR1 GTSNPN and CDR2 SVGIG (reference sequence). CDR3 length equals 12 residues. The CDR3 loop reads CAWTGSYNEQFF. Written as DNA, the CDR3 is TGTGCCTGGACGGGGTCCTACAATGAGCAGTTCTTC.

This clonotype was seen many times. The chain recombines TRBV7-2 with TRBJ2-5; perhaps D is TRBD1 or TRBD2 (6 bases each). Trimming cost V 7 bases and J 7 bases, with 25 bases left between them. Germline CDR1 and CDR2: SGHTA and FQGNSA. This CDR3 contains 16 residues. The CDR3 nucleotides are TGTGCCAGCACCAAAGGGGGGTCTACCCTCCGGGGGACCCAGTACTTC. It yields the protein CASTKGGSTLRGTQYF.

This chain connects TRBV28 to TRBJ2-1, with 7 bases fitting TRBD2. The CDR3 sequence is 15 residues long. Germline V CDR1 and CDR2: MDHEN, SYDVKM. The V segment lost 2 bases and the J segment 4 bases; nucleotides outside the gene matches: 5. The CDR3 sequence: CASSLLGGEYNEQFF. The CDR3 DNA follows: TGTGCCAGCAGTTTACTGGGGGGGGAGTACAATGAGCAGTTCTTC.

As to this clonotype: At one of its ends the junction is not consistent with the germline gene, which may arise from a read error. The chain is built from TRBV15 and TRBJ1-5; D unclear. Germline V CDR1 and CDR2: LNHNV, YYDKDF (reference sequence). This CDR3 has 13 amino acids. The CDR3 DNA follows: TGTGCCACCAGCTTAAGAGGCAATCAGGCCCAGCATTTT. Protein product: CATSLRGNQAQHF.

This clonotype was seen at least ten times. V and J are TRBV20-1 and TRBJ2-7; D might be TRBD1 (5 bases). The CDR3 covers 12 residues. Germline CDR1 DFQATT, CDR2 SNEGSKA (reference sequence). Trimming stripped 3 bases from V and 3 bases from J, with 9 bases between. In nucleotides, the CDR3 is TGCAGTGCTAGGCCTAGGGGCTACGAGCAGTACTTC. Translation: CSARPRGYEQYF.

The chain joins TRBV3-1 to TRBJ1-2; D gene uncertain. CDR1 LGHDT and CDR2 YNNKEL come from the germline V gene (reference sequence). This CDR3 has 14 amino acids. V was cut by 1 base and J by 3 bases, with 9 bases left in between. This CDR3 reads CASSQVNGDYGYTF. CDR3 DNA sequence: TGTGCCAGCAGCCAAGTTAACGGAGACTATGGCTACACCTTC.

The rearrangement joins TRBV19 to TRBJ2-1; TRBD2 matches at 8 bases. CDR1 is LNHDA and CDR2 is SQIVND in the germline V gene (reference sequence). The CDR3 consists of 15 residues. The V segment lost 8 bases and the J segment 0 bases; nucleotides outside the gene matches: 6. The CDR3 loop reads CASGAGTSSYNEQFF. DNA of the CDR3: TGTGCCAGTGGGGCGGGGACTAGCTCCTACAATGAGCAGTTCTTC.

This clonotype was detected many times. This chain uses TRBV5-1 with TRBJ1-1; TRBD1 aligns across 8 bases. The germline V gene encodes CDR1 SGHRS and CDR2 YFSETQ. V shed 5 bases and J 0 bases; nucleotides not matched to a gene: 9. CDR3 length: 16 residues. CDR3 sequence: CASSVQGAPMNTEAFF. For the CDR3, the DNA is TGCGCCAGCAGTGTTCAGGGGGCGCCCATGAACACTGAAGCTTTCTTT.

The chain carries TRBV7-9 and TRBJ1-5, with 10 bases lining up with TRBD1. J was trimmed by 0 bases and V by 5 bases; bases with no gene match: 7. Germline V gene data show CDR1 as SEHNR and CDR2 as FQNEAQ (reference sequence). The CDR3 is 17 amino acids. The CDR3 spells CASSPGQGGISNQPQHF. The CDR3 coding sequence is TGTGCCAGCAGCCCAGGACAGGGGGGGATTAGCAATCAGCCCCAGCATTTT.